This T cell receptor (beta chain) was recovered during a study of human T cells and chemical hapten exposure. Germline V gene lookup returns CDR1 MGHRA and CDR2 YSYEKL. CDR3 size: 19 residues. Trimming removed 0 bases at V and 0 bases at J, with 18 bases between. The time point was: patch test 1, 2 weeks after DPC sensitization. Treatment defined: therapeutic diphenylcyclopropenone sensitization with weekly scalp DPC. Unfractionated whole blood yielded total RNA. TCRdb re-called the RACE reads through MiXCR, storing one row per CDR3 protein. Of 40,000 to 50,000 distinct CDR3 sequences listed, more than 3% are singletons. Study-wide results and caveats: Significantly greater numbers of large CDR3 similarity clusters came from expanded TCRs than from controls. Unchanged with DPC sensitization were TCRs above 1 in 1000 frequency.

Turning to this clonotype: What it binds is not known.

The receptor's source is a middle-aged man with alopecia areata. Some clones in this sample may be carry-over from other donors' samples. This material consisted of whole blood, taken in connection with sensitization to the hapten diphenylcyclopropenone (DPC). This rearrangement joins TRBV4-1 to TRBJ2-4; D is possibly TRBD1 (5 bases). The CDR3 DNA sequence: TGCGCCAGCAGCCAAGATTTAAGTCGCAGGGTTATAGCCAAAAACATTCAGTACTTC. Translation: CASSQDLSRRVIAKNIQYF.